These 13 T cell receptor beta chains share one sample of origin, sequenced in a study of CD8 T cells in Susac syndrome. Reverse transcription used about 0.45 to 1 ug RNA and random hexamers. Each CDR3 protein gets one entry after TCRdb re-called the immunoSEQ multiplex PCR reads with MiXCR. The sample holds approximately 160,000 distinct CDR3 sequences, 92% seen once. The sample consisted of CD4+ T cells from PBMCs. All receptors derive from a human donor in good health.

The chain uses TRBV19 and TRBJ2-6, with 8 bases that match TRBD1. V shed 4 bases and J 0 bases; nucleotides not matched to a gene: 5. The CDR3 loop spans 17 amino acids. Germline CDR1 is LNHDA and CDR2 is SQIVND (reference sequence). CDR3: CASSTGTGLSGANVLTF. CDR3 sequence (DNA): TGTGCCAGTAGTACCGGGACAGGCCTCTCTGGGGCCAACGTCCTGACTTTC.

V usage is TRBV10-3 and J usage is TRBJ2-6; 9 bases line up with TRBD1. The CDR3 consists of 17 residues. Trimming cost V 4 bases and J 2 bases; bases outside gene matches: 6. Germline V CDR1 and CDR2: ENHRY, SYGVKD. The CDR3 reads CAISADRGWAGANVLTF. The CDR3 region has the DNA TGTGCCATCAGTGCGGACAGGGGATGGGCTGGGGCCAACGTCCTGACTTTC.

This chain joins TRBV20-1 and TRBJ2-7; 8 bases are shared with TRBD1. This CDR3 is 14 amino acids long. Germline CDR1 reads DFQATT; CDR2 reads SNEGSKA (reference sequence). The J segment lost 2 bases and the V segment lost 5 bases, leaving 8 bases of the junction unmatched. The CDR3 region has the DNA TGCAGTGCTCCCTCTTGGACAGGGCCCTACGAGCAGTACTTC. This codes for CSAPSWTGPYEQYF.

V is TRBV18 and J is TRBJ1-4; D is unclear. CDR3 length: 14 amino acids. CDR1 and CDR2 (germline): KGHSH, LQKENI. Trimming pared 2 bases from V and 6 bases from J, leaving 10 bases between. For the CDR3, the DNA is TGTGCCAGCTCACCAGTAAACGGGGATGAAAAACTGTTTTTT. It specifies CASSPVNGDEKLFF.

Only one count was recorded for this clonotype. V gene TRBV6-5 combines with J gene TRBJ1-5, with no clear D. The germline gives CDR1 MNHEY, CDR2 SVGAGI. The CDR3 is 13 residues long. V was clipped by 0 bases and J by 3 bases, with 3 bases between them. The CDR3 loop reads CASSYSNNQPQHF. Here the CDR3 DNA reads TGTGCCAGCAGTTACTCGAACAATCAGCCCCAGCATTTT.

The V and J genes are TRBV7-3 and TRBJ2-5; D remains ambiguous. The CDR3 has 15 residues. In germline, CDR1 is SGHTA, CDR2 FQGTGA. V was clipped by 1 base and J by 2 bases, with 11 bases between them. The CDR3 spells CASSLKGWQQETQYF. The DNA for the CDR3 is TGTGCCAGCAGCTTAAAGGGATGGCAGCAAGAGACCCAGTACTTC.

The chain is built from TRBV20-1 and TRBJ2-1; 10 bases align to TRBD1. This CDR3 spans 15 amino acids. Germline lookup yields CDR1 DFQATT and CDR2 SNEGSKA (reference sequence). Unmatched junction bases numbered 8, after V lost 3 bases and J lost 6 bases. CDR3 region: CSARGQGRYSNEQFF. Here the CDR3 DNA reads TGCAGTGCTAGGGGACAGGGGCGTTATTCCAATGAGCAGTTCTTC.

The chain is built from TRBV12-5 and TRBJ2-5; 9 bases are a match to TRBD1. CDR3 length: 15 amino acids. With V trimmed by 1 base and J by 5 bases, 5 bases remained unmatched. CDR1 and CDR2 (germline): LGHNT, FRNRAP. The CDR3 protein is CASGLGTGVGETQYF. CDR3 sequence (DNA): TGTGCTAGTGGTTTGGGGACAGGGGTAGGGGAGACCCAGTACTTC.

CDR3 sequence (DNA): TGCAGCGTTGCCCGCAGCGAGAATCAGCCCCAGCATTTT. It codes for CSVARSENQPQHF. V is TRBV29-1 and J is TRBJ1-5; D uncertain. Trimming took off 4 bases at V and 4 bases at J, with 11 bases between the two ends. CDR1 and CDR2 (germline): SQVTM, ANQGSEA. The CDR3 consists of 13 residues.

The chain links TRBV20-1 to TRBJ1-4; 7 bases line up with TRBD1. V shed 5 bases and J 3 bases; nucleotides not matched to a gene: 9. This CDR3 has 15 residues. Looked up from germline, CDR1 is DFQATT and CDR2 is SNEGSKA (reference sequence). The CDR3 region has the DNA TGCAGTGCTCCGCGCCGCCAGGGGGCTAATGAAAAACTGTTTTTT. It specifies CSAPRRQGANEKLFF.

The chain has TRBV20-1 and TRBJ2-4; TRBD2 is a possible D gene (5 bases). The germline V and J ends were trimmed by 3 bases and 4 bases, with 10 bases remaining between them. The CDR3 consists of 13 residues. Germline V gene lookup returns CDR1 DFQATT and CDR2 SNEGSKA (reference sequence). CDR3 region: CSASAGNKNIQYF. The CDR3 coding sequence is TGCAGTGCTAGTGCGGGCAATAAAAACATTCAGTACTTC.

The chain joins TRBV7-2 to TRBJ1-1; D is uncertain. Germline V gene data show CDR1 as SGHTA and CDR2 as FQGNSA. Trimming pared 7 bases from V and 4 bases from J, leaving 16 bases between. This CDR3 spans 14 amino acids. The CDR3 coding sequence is TGTGCCAGCACCCGAATGAGGTCGGGCACTGAAGCTTTCTTT. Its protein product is CASTRMRSGTEAFF.

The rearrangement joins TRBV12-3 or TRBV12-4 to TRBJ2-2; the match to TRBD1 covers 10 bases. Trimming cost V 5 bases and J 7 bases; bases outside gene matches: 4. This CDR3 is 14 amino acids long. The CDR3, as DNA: TGTGCCAGCAGTCGACAGGGGGCTCGCGGGGAGCTGTTTTTT. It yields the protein CASSRQGARGELFF.